This T cell receptor beta chain was retrieved from a study of tissue T cells after allogeneic stem cell transplantation. Points from the study as a whole: Sampling depth was limited, and the cohort was small and clinically varied.

The time point was: mouse harvest day 7 after allogeneic transplant. Tail vein injection delivered 10^7 T-cell-depleted bone marrow cells and 10^6 splenic CD5+ T cells. Repertoires were generated with immunoSEQ multiplex PCR, while TCRdb's copy carries only in-frame clones and drops some. The repertoire includes about 7,800 clones, roughly 49% of them detected once, and under 9% sits in the top ten. This clone has just a few counts. Its antigen is not known. Gene names are the mouse ones. The sequenced sample consisted of gut tissue. The receptor comes from a female BALB/c mouse given C57BL/6 T cells with graft-versus-host disease after an allogeneic hematopoietic cell transplant.

The chain's CDR3 is CASSWTGGREQYF. CDR3 bases read: TGTGCCAGCAGTTGGACTGGGGGGAGGGAACAGTAC. J is TRBJ2-7 and V is TRBV13-3; 11 nucleotides agree with TRBD2. The CDR3 end is not reached by the read, which stops 1 residue before it; the germline J gene fills it in. Germline CDR1 NNHDY, CDR2 SYVADS. V trimming: 4 bases; J trimming: 7 bases; junction bases outside the gene matches: 4. The CDR3 runs 13 residues.